Listed here are 28 T cell receptor beta chains from one sample, sequenced in a study of cytomegalovirus exposure and HLA in healthy donors. The PCR used 60 Vbeta and 13 Jbeta primers. Profiled with immunoSEQ multiplex PCR; TCRdb holds only in-frame clones, not every one. In the table there are 55,000 to 80,000 clones, 65% to 75% of which are singletons. Sequenced input: PBMCs. Receptors were obtained from a man aged 50 to 59 in good health and CMV-seropositive.

This clone turned up a few times. This chain connects TRBV6-1 to TRBJ1-1; D possibly corresponds to TRBD1 (6 bases). Trimming shortened V by 6 bases and J by 6 bases, and 17 bases separated the two germline ends. The CDR3 has 14 residues. Germline loops: CDR1 MNHNS, CDR2 SASEGT. The CDR3 DNA sequence: TGTGCCAGCAGACCGACAATAGGGGGGGCTGAAGCTTTCTTT. Protein: CASRPTIGGAEAFF.

J is TRBJ1-2 and V is TRBV4-1; perhaps TRBD1 as D (5 bases). The CDR3 runs to 15 residues. CDR1 and CDR2 from the germline V gene are MGHRA and YSYEKL. V lost 3 bases and J 1 base, leaving 12 bases between the germline ends. The CDR3 protein is CASSQTGTYNYGYTF. CDR3 in DNA: TGCGCCAGCAGCCAGACCGGGACTTATAACTATGGCTACACCTTC.

A remark on this clone: The same CDR3 arises from other DNA sequences in this sample as well. The CDR3 loop reads CAWSSGGQVGEKLFF. The CDR3 nucleotides read TGTGCCTGGAGTAGCGGCGGGCAGGTCGGGGAAAAACTGTTTTTT. V gene TRBV30 combines with J gene TRBJ1-4; D unclear. The CDR3 is 15 amino acids. Trimming left V 2 bases short and J 8 bases short, with 18 bases between. Germline CDR1 and CDR2: GTSNPN and SVGIG (reference sequence).

The V and J genes are TRBV9 and TRBJ1-1, with 8 bases that match TRBD1. This CDR3 is built from 15 residues. The J segment lost 0 bases and the V segment lost 4 bases, leaving 5 bases of the junction unmatched. Germline values: CDR1 SGDLS, CDR2 YYNGEE. The chain's CDR3 is CASSRQGRMNTEAFF. CDR3 DNA: TGTGCCAGCAGCCGACAGGGGCGAATGAACACTGAAGCTTTCTTT.

The V call is TRBV2, the J call TRBJ1-3; D may be TRBD1 (5 bases). Trimming cost V 6 bases and J 0 bases, with 12 bases left between them. CDR1 is SNHLY, CDR2 FYNNEI, per germline. This CDR3 spans 15 amino acids. This CDR3 is CASRRQSSSGNTIYF. As DNA, the CDR3 is TGTGCCAGCAGGCGACAGTCGAGCTCTGGAAACACCATATATTTT.

This clone has only a few counts. V is TRBV5-8 and J is TRBJ1-4; 8 positions agree with TRBD1. Trimming took 0 bases from V and 5 from J; bases not matched to a gene: 0. There are 14 residues in the CDR3. The V gene's germline CDR1 is SGHTS and CDR2 YDEGEE. In DNA, the CDR3 is TGTGCCAGCAGCTTGGGACAGGGGAATGAAAAACTGTTTTTT. This codes for CASSLGQGNEKLFF.

The chain employs TRBV18 and TRBJ2-5; TRBD1 agrees at 7 bases. CDR1 KGHSH and CDR2 LQKENI come from the germline V gene. V was pared by 1 base and J by 4 bases, with 3 bases of the junction left unmatched. The CDR3 length is 14 residues. CDR3 nucleotide sequence: TGTGCCAGCTCACCACAACAGGGGCGAGAGACCCAGTACTTC. Translated: CASSPQQGRETQYF.

This sequence joins TRBV30 and TRBJ2-1, with D perhaps TRBD2 (6 bases). Trimming stripped 0 bases from V and 4 bases from J, with 10 bases between. Germline-derived CDR1 and CDR2 are GTSNPN and SVGIG (reference sequence). This CDR3 has 14 amino acids. For the CDR3, the DNA is TGTGCCTGGAGTGTTGGGACTCTATACAATGAGCAGTTCTTC. Translated, it gives CAWSVGTLYNEQFF.

V is TRBV29-1 and J is TRBJ2-7; TRBD1 agrees at 7 bases. Germline CDR1 reads SQVTM; CDR2 reads ANQGSEA. The V segment lost 0 bases and the J segment 3 bases; nucleotides outside the gene matches: 8. CDR3 length: 15 amino acids. Written as DNA, the CDR3 is TGCAGCGTTGAAGATCGCGGACAGGCAAACTACGAGCAGTACTTC. It yields the protein CSVEDRGQANYEQYF.

The chain employs TRBV30 and TRBJ1-2; D is ambiguous. The CDR3 covers 11 residues. Per the germline V gene, CDR1 is GTSNPN and CDR2 is SVGIG (reference sequence). V lost 1 base and J 3 bases, leaving 3 bases between the germline ends. CDR3 nucleotide sequence: TGTGCCTGGAGTGAGCACTATGGCTACACCTTC. Translated, it gives CAWSEHYGYTF.

Only one count was recorded for this clone. The V call is TRBV4-3, the J call TRBJ1-5, with no clear D. The length of the CDR3 is 15 residues. V was cut by 0 bases and J by 0 bases, with 6 bases left in between. Germline V CDR1 and CDR2: LGHNA, YSLEER. CDR3 protein: CASSQERYSNQPQHF. The CDR3 nucleotides are TGCGCCAGCAGCCAAGAGCGATATAGCAATCAGCCCCAGCATTTT.

The J gene is TRBJ2-2, the V gene TRBV27; the match to TRBD2 covers 8 bases. V gave up 4 bases and J gave up 0 bases; unmatched junction bases: 7. Germline values: CDR1 MNHEY, CDR2 SMNVEV (reference sequence). There are 17 residues in the CDR3. Here the CDR3 reads CASSYTAGGANTGELFF. As DNA, the CDR3 is TGTGCCAGCAGTTACACCGCGGGGGGAGCGAACACCGGGGAGCTGTTTTTT.

The rearrangement joins TRBV7-8 to TRBJ1-5, with TRBD1 matching over 9 bases. CDR1 is SGHVS and CDR2 is FQNEAQ in the germline V gene. Trimming cost V 5 bases and J 0 bases; bases outside gene matches: 8. The CDR3 sequence is 17 residues long. The CDR3 sequence is CASSPDRGGYSNQPQHF. CDR3 coding DNA: TGTGCCAGCAGCCCCGACAGGGGGGGATATAGCAATCAGCCCCAGCATTTT.

This chain uses TRBV25-1 with TRBJ2-2; maybe TRBD1 (6 bases). Looked up from germline, CDR1 is MGHDK and CDR2 is SYGVNS. The CDR3 runs 14 residues. The V and J ends lost 6 bases and 1 base respectively, with 9 bases between them. The CDR3 spells CASRPRGNTGELFF. DNA of the CDR3: TGTGCCAGCAGGCCCAGGGGGAACACCGGGGAGCTGTTTTTT.

V and J are TRBV4-3 and TRBJ1-6, with a possible D match to TRBD1 (5 bases). The CDR3 consists of 15 residues. V lost 0 bases to trimming and J lost 4 bases, with 7 bases between them. The germline V gene has CDR1 LGHNA and CDR2 YSLEER. CDR3 coding DNA: TGCGCCAGCAGCCAAGATTCAGGGTATAATTCACCCCTCCACTTT. Its protein product is CASSQDSGYNSPLHF.

This rearrangement joins TRBV21-1 to TRBJ2-7; the listed D gene, TRBD1, was not tested against the DNA. TRBV21-1 is flagged as a pseudogene. There are 17 residues in the CDR3. The CDR3 coding sequence is TGTGCCAGCAGCAAAGGGACGGAGACAGGCCCCCTATACGAGCAGTACTTC. It yields the protein CASSKGTETGPLYEQYF.

V gene TRBV29-1 combines with J gene TRBJ2-1; a possible D gene is TRBD2 (7 bases). V was clipped by 3 bases and J by 10 bases, with 13 bases between them. The germline V gene has CDR1 SQVTM and CDR2 ANQGSEA. The CDR3 totals 12 residues. DNA of the CDR3: TGCAGCGTTGACGGGGGGCCAAGAGAGCAGTTCTTC. Its protein product is CSVDGGPREQFF.

The chain has TRBV30 and TRBJ1-2; 7 nucleotides agree with TRBD1. V lost 3 bases and J lost 5; bases outside the gene matches: 6. This CDR3 has 13 amino acids. The germline CDR1 and CDR2 sequences are GTSNPN and SVGIG (reference sequence). CDR3 residues: CAWSLARGYGYTF. The CDR3 region has the DNA TGTGCCTGGAGCCTTGCCAGGGGGTATGGCTACACCTTC.

This chain links TRBV5-1 with TRBJ1-1; TRBD1 might be the D (5 bases). Trimming pared 0 bases from V and 4 bases from J, leaving 13 bases between. This CDR3 region has 15 residues. Germline V gene sequence: CDR1 SGHRS, CDR2 YFSETQ. The CDR3 DNA reads TGCGCCAGCAGCTTGGTCAGTCCTAGGGGCACTGAAGCTTTCTTT. Its translation: CASSLVSPRGTEAFF.

J is TRBJ2-1 and V is TRBV19; 7 positions match TRBD2. The CDR3 consists of 14 residues. Trimming at V came to 6 bases and at J to 10 bases, leaving 12 bases not matched to a gene. Germline V gene data show CDR1 as LNHDA and CDR2 as SQIVND (reference sequence). For the CDR3, the DNA is TGTGCCAGTAGGAATCTAGCGGAGGGTCAGGAGCAGTTCTTC. It is translated as CASRNLAEGQEQFF.

The chain joins TRBV11-2 to TRBJ2-1; D is perhaps TRBD2 (5 bases). Trimming shortened V by 6 bases and J by 4 bases, and 16 bases separated the two germline ends. Germline V gives CDR1 SGHAT, CDR2 FQNNGV. The CDR3 has 15 amino acids. The CDR3 nucleotides are TGTGCCAGCAGGCGTTACGGGAAATCATACAATGAGCAGTTCTTC. Translated: CASRRYGKSYNEQFF.

This clone was detected ten times or more. The sample carries other DNA sequences with the same CDR3. V is TRBV6-6 and J is TRBJ2-5; the D is unclear. The V end lost 8 bases, the J end lost 7 bases, and 23 bases lay between the germline ends. The CDR3 spans 15 residues. CDR1 and CDR2 (germline): MNHNY, SVGAGI (reference sequence). The CDR3, as DNA: TGTGCCAGCGGGTGGTGGTGTCGGTTCCCGGGGACCCAGTACTTC. It translates to CASGWWCRFPGTQYF.

V gene TRBV9 combines with J gene TRBJ1-1; D ambiguous. The CDR3 is made up of 13 amino acids. CDR1 and CDR2 from the germline V gene are SGDLS and YYNGEE. V lost 2 bases, J lost 4 bases, and 9 bases lay in between. The DNA of the CDR3 is TGTGCCAGCAGCGTCGAGATGAGCACTGAAGCTTTCTTT. Translating it yields CASSVEMSTEAFF. The entire variable domain, with the rest obtained from reference TRBV9 and TRBJ1-1, is as follows: DSGVTQTPKHLITATGQRVTLRCSPRSGDLSVYWYQQSLDQGLQFLIQYYNGEERAKGNILERFSAQQFPDLHSELNLSSLELGDSALYFCASSVEMSTEAFFGQGTRLTVV.

This clone was counted between two and nine times. This chain uses TRBV30 with TRBJ2-2; a possible D gene is TRBD2 (6 bases). CDR1 is GTSNPN and CDR2 is SVGIG in the germline V gene (reference sequence). The CDR3 runs 13 residues. The V and J ends lost 0 bases and 6 bases respectively, with 8 bases between them. The CDR3 region is CAWSVGEAGELFF. The CDR3 bases are TGTGCCTGGAGTGTAGGGGAGGCCGGGGAGCTGTTTTTT.

This chain joins TRBV7-9 and TRBJ2-1; D might be TRBD1 (6 bases). Germline V lookup: CDR1 SEHNR, CDR2 FQNEAQ (reference sequence). Trimming stripped 0 bases from V and 9 bases from J, with 18 bases between. The CDR3 is 16 amino acids. This CDR3 is CASSLASRDRNGEQFF. CDR3 in DNA: TGTGCCAGCAGCTTAGCGTCCCGAGACAGGAACGGTGAGCAGTTCTTC.

This clone was picked up a small number of times. V is TRBV5-4 and J is TRBJ2-5; 8 bases line up with TRBD2. CDR3 length: 15 amino acids. CDR1 and CDR2 from the germline V gene are SGHNT and YYREEE (reference sequence). V dropped 1 base and J dropped 5; count of bases not matched to a gene: 7. The CDR3 loop is CASSLPGGGGETQYF. CDR3 nucleotides: TGTGCCAGCAGCTTGCCCGGGGGGGGCGGGGAGACCCAGTACTTC.

The sample holds a few counts of this clone. The gene calls are TRBV4-3 and TRBJ2-2; the D gene is possibly TRBD2 (6 bases). Germline CDR1 and CDR2: LGHNA and YSLEER. The CDR3 loop spans 15 amino acids. Trimming removed 3 bases at V and 1 base at J, with 9 bases between. CDR3 amino acids: CASSQGLLNTGELFF. In DNA form, the CDR3 reads TGCGCCAGCAGCCAGGGACTCCTGAACACCGGGGAGCTGTTTTTT.

On this clone: Relative to the germline gene, one junction end is altered; a read error may explain this. V and J are TRBV5-1 and TRBJ2-5; D remains unclear. Germline lookup yields CDR1 SGHRS and CDR2 YFSETQ. This CDR3 spans 13 amino acids. The CDR3 is CASSSGSQATQYF. The CDR3 nucleotides read TGCGCCAGCAGCTCAGGATCCCAAGCGACCCAGTACTTC.